A single sample gave rise to the 24 T cell receptor beta chains below, sequenced in a study of breast tumors, draining lymph nodes, adjacent tissues. TCRdb analysed the multiplex PCR reads with MiXCR anew, one entry per CDR3 protein. The data show approximately 52,000 distinct CDR3 sequences, under 45% seen once. Sequencing was done on a sample of breast tumor tissue. The receptor set was obtained from a female donor with breast cancer. Some clones in this sample may be carry-over from other donors' samples.

The CDR3 coding sequence is TGTGCCATCAGACAGGGAGAGACCCAGTACTTC. Amino acid sequence: CAIRQGETQYF. The chain combines TRBV10-3 with TRBJ2-5, with TRBD1 as a possible D gene (6 bases). The germline CDR1 and CDR2 sequences are ENHRY and SYGVKD. Trimming shortened V by 6 bases and J by 4 bases, and 6 bases separated the two germline ends. CDR3 length: 11 residues.

By share, this clonotype ranks as medium-sized. The CDR3 DNA is TGTGCCACCAGGGCCACTAATGAAAAACTGTTTTTT. Its translation is CATRATNEKLFF. This chain connects TRBV19 to TRBJ1-4, with D tentatively TRBD1 (5 bases). This CDR3 contains 12 residues. Germline V gene sequence: CDR1 LNHDA, CDR2 SQIVND (reference sequence). The V end lost 10 bases, the J end lost 2 bases, and 8 bases lay between the germline ends.

This clonotype was picked up many times. The rearrangement joins TRBV29-1 to TRBJ2-7; no firm D call. V dropped 5 bases and J dropped 4 bases, with 12 bases sitting between them. CDR1 and CDR2 (germline): SQVTM, ANQGSEA. The CDR3 runs 12 residues. The CDR3 here is CSVKVTRYEQYF. The CDR3 DNA sequence: TGCAGCGTTAAGGTCACCAGGTACGAGCAGTACTTC.

This clonotype was counted many times. With a much larger clone just one base away, this may be a read error. The chain links TRBV25-1 to TRBJ1-6, with D tentatively TRBD1 (5 bases). The CDR3 covers 15 residues. Between the trimmed V and J ends, which lost 6 bases and 2 bases, there was a span of 11 bases. CDR1 MGHDK and CDR2 SYGVNS come from the germline V gene. The CDR3 is CASSNQGPYNSPLHF. DNA of the CDR3: TGTGCCAGCAGCAATCAGGGACCCTATAATTCACCCCTCCACTTT.

V gene TRBV7-6 combines with J gene TRBJ2-1; 11 positions agree with TRBD2. V shed 5 bases, J shed 3 bases, and the junction held 15 bases outside the gene matches. The CDR3 runs 19 residues. The germline CDR1 and CDR2 sequences are SGHVS and FNYEAQ. The CDR3 sequence is CASSLSYGGTSGSYNEQFF. The CDR3 nucleotides read TGTGCCAGCAGCCTCAGCTACGGGGGCACTAGCGGGAGCTACAATGAGCAGTTCTTC.

Comments on this clonotype: A much larger clone is a single base away; this may be a read error. The rearrangement joins TRBV30 to TRBJ2-5, with TRBD2 matching over 8 bases. Per the germline V gene, CDR1 is GTSNPN and CDR2 is SVGIG (reference sequence). The CDR3 loop spans 14 amino acids. Trimming cost V 2 bases and J 5 bases; bases outside gene matches: 7. Here the CDR3 reads CAWSLRGAGETQYF. The DNA of the CDR3 is TGTGCCTGGAGTTTGCGGGGGGCGGGGGAGACCCAGTACTTC.

J is TRBJ1-3 and V is TRBV20-1; D possibly corresponds to TRBD1 (6 bases). CDR3 size: 15 residues. CDR1 DFQATT and CDR2 SNEGSKA come from the germline V gene (reference sequence). Trimming removed 0 bases from V and 7 bases from J, with 16 bases in between. The CDR3 DNA reads as TGCAGTGCTAGAGAAGGTTGGGGGGCAGGGAACACCATATATTTT. Protein sequence: CSAREGWGAGNTIYF.

Ten or more counts support this clonotype. This rearrangement joins TRBV7-2 to TRBJ2-7; D not resolved. Germline assignment: CDR1 SGHTA and CDR2 FQGNSA. The CDR3 runs to 14 residues. Trimming stripped 1 base from V and 0 bases from J, with 7 bases between. CDR3 residues: CASSLGTISYEQYF. For the CDR3, the DNA is TGTGCCAGCAGCTTAGGCACGATCTCCTACGAGCAGTACTTC. The whole variable domain, remainder taken from reference TRBV7-2 and TRBJ2-7, is GAGVSQSPSNKVTEKGKDVELRCDPISGHTALYWYRQSLGQGLEFLIYFQGNSAPDKSGLPSDRFSAERTGGSVSTLTIQRTQQEDSAVYLCASSLGTISYEQYFGPGTRLTVT.

This clonotype was detected ten times or more. The rearrangement links TRBV2 to TRBJ2-1; 8 nucleotides agree with TRBD2. V trimming: 0 bases; J trimming: 9 bases; junction bases outside the gene matches: 1. CDR1 is SNHLY, CDR2 FYNNEI, per germline. This CDR3 has 13 residues. The CDR3 loop is CASSEAAGGEQFF. CDR3 nucleotides: TGTGCCAGCAGTGAAGCGGCGGGGGGTGAGCAGTTCTTC.

As to this clonotype: A much larger clone sits a single nucleotide away, making a read error possible. The gene calls are TRBV20-1 and TRBJ2-7; tentatively, D is TRBD2 (6 bases). There are 14 residues in the CDR3. Germline loops: CDR1 DFQATT, CDR2 SNEGSKA (reference sequence). CDR3 DNA sequence: TGCAATGCTAGGTCGGGGGAGAACTCCTCCGAGCAGTACTTC. Its protein product is CNARSGENSSEQYF.

The sample holds many counts of this clonotype. The chain has TRBV29-1 and TRBJ1-2; the match to TRBD1 covers 7 bases. The junction had 6 bases not matched to a gene; V was cut back by 8 bases and J by 6 bases. This CDR3 contains 11 residues. Germline loops: CDR1 SQVTM, CDR2 ANQGSEA. CDR3 nucleotide sequence: TGCAGCCTAGGGGGCGCAGATGGCTACACCTTC. Translation: CSLGGADGYTF.

The sample holds one count of this clonotype. Likely a read error: the CDR3 ends without its conserved phenylalanine or tryptophan. No DNA is shown, since the ends of the CDR3 on it are uncertain; the CDR3 is the one TCRdb lists. This rearrangement joins TRBV4-1 to TRBJ2-7; the D call in the table, TRBD2, was not verified against the DNA. Germline-derived CDR1 and CDR2 are MGHRA and YSYEKL. The CDR3 length is 15 residues, termini included. CDR3 loop: CASSRHSGGGGEQYL.

This clonotype has just a few counts. The junction departs from germline at one end; a sequencing error may be responsible. The chain joins TRBV18 to TRBJ2-5; 9 bases are shared with TRBD2. This CDR3 contains 17 residues. The V gene's germline CDR1 is KGHSH and CDR2 LQKENI. The CDR3 region has the DNA TGTGCCAACTCACCGAGGGTGACTAGCGGAGGGGGAGAGACCCAGTACTTC. Translation: CANSPRVTSGGGETQYF.

This clonotype occurred many times. The chain carries TRBV28 and TRBJ2-7, with D possibly TRBD2 on 5 matching bases. V lost 8 bases and J lost 2, with 16 bases in between. Germline V gene sequence: CDR1 MDHEN, CDR2 SYDVKM. CDR3 length: 14 amino acids. The CDR3 sequence is CASGLLGITYEQYF. The CDR3 DNA reads as TGTGCCAGCGGACTCCTCGGGATCACCTACGAGCAGTACTTC.

This clonotype was detected ten times or more. The rearrangement links TRBV4-1 to TRBJ2-1; TRBD2 is a possible D gene (6 bases). Trimming stripped 3 bases from V and 7 bases from J, with 10 bases between. Germline V gene lookup returns CDR1 MGHRA and CDR2 YSYEKL. The CDR3 is 13 amino acids. The CDR3 DNA sequence: TGCGCCAGCAGCCAGGTCGCGGGGAATGAGCAGTTCTTC. The encoded protein is CASSQVAGNEQFF.

Concerning this clonotype itself: Mismatch with germline at one junction end may stem from a read error. The chain links TRBV24-1 to TRBJ2-1; TRBD2 aligns across 7 bases. The germline V gene has CDR1 KGHDR and CDR2 SFDVKD. This CDR3 comprises 13 residues. As DNA, the CDR3 is TGTGCCACCAGTGACTCCGGACTAGACGCTATTGGCTTC. Translated, it gives CATSDSGLDAIGF.

As to this clonotype: This sequence may be a read error, since a much larger clone differs from it by one base. This rearrangement joins TRBV6-1 to TRBJ2-7, with a tentative D call TRBD1 (6 bases). Germline CDR1 is MNHNS and CDR2 is SASEGT. V was shortened by 5 bases and J by 6 bases, with 11 bases between the two germline ends. The CDR3 totals 12 residues. This CDR3 reads CASSLIGGEQYF. CDR3 DNA sequence: TGTGCCAGCAGTCTTATAGGGGGCGAGCAGTACTTC.

This clonotype was found once. This may be a read error, as it is one base from a much larger clone. As DNA, the CDR3 is TGCAGTGCTAGAGGGGGCGGGAGGTACACTGAGCAGTTCTTC. Translation: CSARGGGRYTEQFF. This sequence joins TRBV20-1 and TRBJ2-1, with 8 bases fitting TRBD2. This CDR3 contains 14 residues. From germline, CDR1 is DFQATT and CDR2 SNEGSKA (reference sequence).

This clonotype was detected many times. This rearrangement joins TRBV4-1 to TRBJ2-7, with 8 bases fitting TRBD1. V shed 1 base and J 5 bases; nucleotides not matched to a gene: 4. From germline, CDR1 is MGHRA and CDR2 YSYEKL. CDR3 length: 14 amino acids. CDR3 loop: CASSQGAGGDEQYF. In DNA, the CDR3 is TGCGCCAGCAGCCAAGGGGCAGGGGGCGACGAGCAGTACTTC.

This clonotype occurred many times. The chain uses TRBV5-4 and TRBJ2-2; D is possibly TRBD2 (6 bases). The germline V gene has CDR1 SGHNT and CDR2 YYREEE (reference sequence). V was trimmed by 3 bases and J by 1 base, leaving 13 bases between them. This CDR3 is 16 amino acids long. CDR3 in amino acids: CASSSMGLRNTGELFF. CDR3 nucleotides: TGTGCCAGCAGCTCTATGGGACTGAGGAACACCGGGGAGCTGTTTTTT.

The chain carries TRBV4-1 and TRBJ2-7; possibly TRBD1 for D (5 bases). The CDR3 contains 15 residues. The V gene lost 0 bases and the J gene lost 4 bases, with 13 bases spanning the gap. Germline V lookup: CDR1 MGHRA, CDR2 YSYEKL. CDR3 sequence: CASSQDRTRTYEQYF. The DNA of the CDR3 is TGCGCCAGCAGCCAAGATAGGACAAGGACGTACGAGCAGTACTTC.

In this sample, this clonotype turned up many times. This chain connects TRBV7-2 to TRBJ2-5; 13 bases match TRBD2. The CDR3 runs 18 residues. CDR1 and CDR2 from the germline V gene are SGHTA and FQGNSA. J was trimmed by 3 bases and V by 5 bases; bases with no gene match: 12. CDR3 residues: CASSARRGLAGREETQYF. The CDR3 region has the DNA TGTGCCAGCAGCGCCCGGAGGGGACTAGCGGGAAGGGAAGAGACCCAGTACTTC. The entire variable domain, with the rest obtained from reference TRBV7-2 and TRBJ2-5, is as follows: GAGVSQSPSNKVTEKGKDVELRCDPISGHTALYWYRQSLGQGLEFLIYFQGNSAPDKSGLPSDRFSAERTGGSVSTLTIQRTQQEDSAVYLCASSARRGLAGREETQYFGPGTRLLVL.

At least ten counts were recorded for this clonotype. The J gene is TRBJ2-1, the V gene TRBV7-2; possible D gene TRBD2, 5 bases. The CDR3 is 12 residues long. V lost 5 bases, J lost 9 bases, and 11 bases lay in between. Looked up from germline, CDR1 is SGHTA and CDR2 is FQGNSA. The DNA for the CDR3 is TGTGCCAGCAGCAAGTGGGAGACTGAGCAGTTCTTC. It specifies CASSKWETEQFF. The complete variable domain, with remaining parts taken from reference TRBV7-2 and TRBJ2-1, reads GAGVSQSPSNKVTEKGKDVELRCDPISGHTALYWYRQSLGQGLEFLIYFQGNSAPDKSGLPSDRFSAERTGGSVSTLTIQRTQQEDSAVYLCASSKWETEQFFGPGTRLTVL.

By sample share, this clonotype is medium-sized. The chain uses TRBV7-3 and TRBJ2-3, with D maybe TRBD2 (6 bases). The CDR3 spans 14 residues. The V end lost 5 bases, the J end lost 6 bases, and 15 bases lay between the germline ends. Germline CDR1 SGHTA, CDR2 FQGTGA. The CDR3 protein is CASSGGIDLDTQYF. As DNA, the CDR3 is TGTGCCAGCAGCGGGGGGATTGACCTTGATACGCAGTATTTT.